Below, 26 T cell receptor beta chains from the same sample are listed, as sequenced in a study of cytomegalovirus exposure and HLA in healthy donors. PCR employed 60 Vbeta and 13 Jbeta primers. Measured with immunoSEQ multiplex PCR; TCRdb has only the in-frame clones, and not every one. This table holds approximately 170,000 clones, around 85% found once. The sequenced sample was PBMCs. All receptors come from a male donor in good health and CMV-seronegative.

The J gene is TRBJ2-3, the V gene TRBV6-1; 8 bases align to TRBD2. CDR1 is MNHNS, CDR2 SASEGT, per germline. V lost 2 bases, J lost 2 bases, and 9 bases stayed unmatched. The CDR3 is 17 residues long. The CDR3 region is CASSEYGAGGLTDTQYF. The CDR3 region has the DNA TGTGCCAGCAGTGAATACGGGGCGGGGGGCCTCACAGATACGCAGTATTTT.

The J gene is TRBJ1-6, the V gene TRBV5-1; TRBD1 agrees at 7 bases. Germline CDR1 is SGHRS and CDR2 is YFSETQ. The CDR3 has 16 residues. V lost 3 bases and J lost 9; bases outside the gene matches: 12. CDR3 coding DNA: TGCGCCAGCAGCTCCCAGGTCGGAGGGGGCAGTTCACCCCTCCACTTT. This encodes CASSSQVGGGSSPLHF.

CDR3 nucleotides: TGCGCCAGCAGCTTGCCAGGAGGGGCCGGGGAGCTGTTTTTT. Protein product: CASSLPGGAGELFF. This sequence joins TRBV5-1 and TRBJ2-2; D may be TRBD2 (6 bases). The germline CDR1 and CDR2 sequences are SGHRS and YFSETQ. V shed 1 base and J shed 6 bases, with 10 bases lying between them. The CDR3 totals 14 residues.

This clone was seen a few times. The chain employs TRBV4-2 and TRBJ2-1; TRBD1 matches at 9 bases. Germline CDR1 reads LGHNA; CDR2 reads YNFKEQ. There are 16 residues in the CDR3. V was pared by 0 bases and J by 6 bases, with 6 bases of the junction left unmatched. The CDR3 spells CASSQDFGQGFNEQFF. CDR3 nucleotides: TGTGCCAGCAGCCAAGATTTTGGACAGGGGTTCAATGAGCAGTTCTTC.

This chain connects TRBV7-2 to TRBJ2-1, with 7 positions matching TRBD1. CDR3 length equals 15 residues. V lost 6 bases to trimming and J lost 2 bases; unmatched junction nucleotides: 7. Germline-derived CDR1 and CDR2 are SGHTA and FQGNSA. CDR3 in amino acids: CASRAPGQPYNEQFF. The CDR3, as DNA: TGTGCCAGCAGGGCTCCGGGACAGCCCTACAATGAGCAGTTCTTC.

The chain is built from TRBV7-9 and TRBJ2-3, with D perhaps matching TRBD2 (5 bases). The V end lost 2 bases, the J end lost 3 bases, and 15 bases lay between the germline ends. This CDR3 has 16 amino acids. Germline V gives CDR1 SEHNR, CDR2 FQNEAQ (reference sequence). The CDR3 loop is CASSLSVLGSTDTQYF. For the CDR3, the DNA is TGTGCCAGCAGCTTAAGTGTCCTGGGGAGTACAGATACGCAGTATTTT.

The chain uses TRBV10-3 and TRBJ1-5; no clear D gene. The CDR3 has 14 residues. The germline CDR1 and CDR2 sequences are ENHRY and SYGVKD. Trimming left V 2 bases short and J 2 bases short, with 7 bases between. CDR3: CAISEMGGNQPQHF. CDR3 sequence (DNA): TGTGCCATCAGTGAGATGGGAGGCAATCAGCCCCAGCATTTT.

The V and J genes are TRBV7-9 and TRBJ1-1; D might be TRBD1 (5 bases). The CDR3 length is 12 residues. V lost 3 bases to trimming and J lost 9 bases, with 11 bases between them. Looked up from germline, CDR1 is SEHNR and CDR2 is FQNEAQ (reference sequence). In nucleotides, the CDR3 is TGTGCCAGCAGCTTGTCGGACAAGAAAGCTTTCTTT. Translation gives CASSLSDKKAFF.

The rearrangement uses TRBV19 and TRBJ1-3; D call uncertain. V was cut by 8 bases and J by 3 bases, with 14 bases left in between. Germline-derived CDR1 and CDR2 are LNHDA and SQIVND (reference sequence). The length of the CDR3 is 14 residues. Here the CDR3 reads CASHAEGSGNTIYF. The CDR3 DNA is TGTGCCAGTCACGCAGAGGGAAGTGGAAACACCATATATTTT.

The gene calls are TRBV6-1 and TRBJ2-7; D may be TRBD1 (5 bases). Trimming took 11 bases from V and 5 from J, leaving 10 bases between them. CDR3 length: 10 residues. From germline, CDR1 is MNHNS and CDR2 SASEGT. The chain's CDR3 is CASGRDEQYF. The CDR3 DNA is TGTGCCTCGGGCAGGGACGAGCAGTACTTC.

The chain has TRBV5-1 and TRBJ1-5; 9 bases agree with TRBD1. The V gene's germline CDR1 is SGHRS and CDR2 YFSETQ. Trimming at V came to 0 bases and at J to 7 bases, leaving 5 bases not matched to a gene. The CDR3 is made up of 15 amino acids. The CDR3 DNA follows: TGCGCCAGCAGCTTGGAGGGACAGGGACACCAGCCCCAGCATTTT. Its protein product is CASSLEGQGHQPQHF.

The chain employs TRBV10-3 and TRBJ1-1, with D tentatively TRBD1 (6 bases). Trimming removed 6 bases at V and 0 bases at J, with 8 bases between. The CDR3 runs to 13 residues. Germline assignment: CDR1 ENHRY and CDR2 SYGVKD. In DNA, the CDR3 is TGTGCCATCAGCACAGGGATGAACACTGAAGCTTTCTTT. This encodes CAISTGMNTEAFF.

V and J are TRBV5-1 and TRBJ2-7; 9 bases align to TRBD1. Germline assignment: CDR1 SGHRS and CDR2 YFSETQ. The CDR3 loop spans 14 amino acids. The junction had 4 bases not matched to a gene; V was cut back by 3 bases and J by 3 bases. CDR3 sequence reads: CASSSTGGVYEQYF. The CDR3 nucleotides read TGCGCCAGCAGCTCGACAGGGGGTGTCTACGAGCAGTACTTC.

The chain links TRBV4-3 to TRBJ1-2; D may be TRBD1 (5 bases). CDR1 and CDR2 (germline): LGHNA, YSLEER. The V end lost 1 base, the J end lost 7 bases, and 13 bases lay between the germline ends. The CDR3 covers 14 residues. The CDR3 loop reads CASSQAGYIGGYTF. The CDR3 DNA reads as TGCGCCAGCAGCCAAGCAGGGTATATCGGTGGCTACACCTTC.

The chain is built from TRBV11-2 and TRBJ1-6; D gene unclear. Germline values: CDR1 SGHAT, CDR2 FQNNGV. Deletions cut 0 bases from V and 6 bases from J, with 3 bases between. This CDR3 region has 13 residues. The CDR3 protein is CASSLERNSPLHF. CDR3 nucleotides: TGTGCCAGCAGCTTAGAGCGTAATTCACCCCTCCACTTT.

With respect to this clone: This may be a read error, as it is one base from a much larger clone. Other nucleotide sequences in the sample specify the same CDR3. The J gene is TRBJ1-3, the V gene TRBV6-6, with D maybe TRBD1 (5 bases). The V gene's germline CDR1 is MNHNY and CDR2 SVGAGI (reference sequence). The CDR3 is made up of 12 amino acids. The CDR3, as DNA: TGTGCCAGCAGCCCCGGGGGAAACACCATATATTTC. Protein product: CASSPGGNTIYF.

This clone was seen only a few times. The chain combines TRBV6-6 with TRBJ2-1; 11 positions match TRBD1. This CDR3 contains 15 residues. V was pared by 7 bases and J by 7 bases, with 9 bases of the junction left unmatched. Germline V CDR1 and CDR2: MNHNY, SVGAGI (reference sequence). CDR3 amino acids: CASTSRDRGMNEQFF. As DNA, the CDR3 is TGTGCCAGCACCTCCCGGGACAGGGGGATGAATGAGCAGTTCTTC.

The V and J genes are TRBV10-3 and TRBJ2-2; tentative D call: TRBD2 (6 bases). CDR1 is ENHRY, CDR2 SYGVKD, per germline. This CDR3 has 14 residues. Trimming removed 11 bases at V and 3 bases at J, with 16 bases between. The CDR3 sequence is CAQREVLDTGELFF. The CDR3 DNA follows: TGTGCCCAAAGGGAGGTTTTGGACACCGGGGAGCTGTTTTTT.

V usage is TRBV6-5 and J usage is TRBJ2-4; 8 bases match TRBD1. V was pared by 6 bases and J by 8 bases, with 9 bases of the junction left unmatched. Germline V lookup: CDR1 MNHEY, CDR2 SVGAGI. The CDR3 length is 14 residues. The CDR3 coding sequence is TGTGCCAGCAGCATCTCGGACAGGGCGGACATTCAGTACTTC. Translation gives CASSISDRADIQYF.

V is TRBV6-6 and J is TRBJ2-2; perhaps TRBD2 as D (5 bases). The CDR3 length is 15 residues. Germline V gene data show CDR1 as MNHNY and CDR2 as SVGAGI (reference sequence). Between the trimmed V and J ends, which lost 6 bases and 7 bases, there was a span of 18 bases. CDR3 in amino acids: CASSSGEPFLGELFF. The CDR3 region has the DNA TGTGCCAGCAGCTCTGGGGAGCCCTTCCTCGGGGAGCTGTTTTTT.

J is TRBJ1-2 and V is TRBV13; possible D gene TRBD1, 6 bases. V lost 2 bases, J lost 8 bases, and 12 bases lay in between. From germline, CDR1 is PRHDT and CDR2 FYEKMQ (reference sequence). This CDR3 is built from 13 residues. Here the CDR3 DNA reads TGTGCCAGCAGCTTAACAGGGTTTGGCGGCTACACCTTC. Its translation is CASSLTGFGGYTF.

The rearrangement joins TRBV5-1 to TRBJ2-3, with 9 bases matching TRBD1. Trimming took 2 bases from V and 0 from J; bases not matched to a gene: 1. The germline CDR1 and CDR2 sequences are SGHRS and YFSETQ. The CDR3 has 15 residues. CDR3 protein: CASSLQGASTDTQYF. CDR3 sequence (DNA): TGCGCCAGCAGCTTACAGGGGGCGAGCACAGATACGCAGTATTTT.

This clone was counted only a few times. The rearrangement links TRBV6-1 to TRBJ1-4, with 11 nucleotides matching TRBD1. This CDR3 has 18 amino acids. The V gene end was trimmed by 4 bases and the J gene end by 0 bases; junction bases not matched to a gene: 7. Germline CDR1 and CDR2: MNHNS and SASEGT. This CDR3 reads CASSAGTGGTATNEKLFF. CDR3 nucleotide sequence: TGTGCCAGCAGTGCGGGGACAGGGGGGACCGCAACTAATGAAAAACTGTTTTTT.

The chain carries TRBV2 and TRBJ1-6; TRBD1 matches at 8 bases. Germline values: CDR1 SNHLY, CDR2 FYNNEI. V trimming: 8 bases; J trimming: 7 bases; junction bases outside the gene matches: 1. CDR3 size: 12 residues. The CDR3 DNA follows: TGTGCCAGCCGGGACAGGAATTCACCCCTCCACTTT. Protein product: CASRDRNSPLHF. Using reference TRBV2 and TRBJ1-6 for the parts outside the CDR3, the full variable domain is EPEVTQTPSHQVTQMGQEVILRCVPISNHLYFYWYRQILGQKVEFLVSFYNNEISEKSEIFDDQFSVERPDGSNFTLKIRSTKLEDSAMYFCASRDRNSPLHFGNGTRLTVT.

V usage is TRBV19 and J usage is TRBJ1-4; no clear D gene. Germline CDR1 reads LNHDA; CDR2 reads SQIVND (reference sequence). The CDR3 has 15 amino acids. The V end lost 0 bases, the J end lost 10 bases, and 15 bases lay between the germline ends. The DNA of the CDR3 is TGTGCCAGTAGTATAGATGGTCGGGGAGGCGCAAAACTGTTTTTT. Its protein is CASSIDGRGGAKLFF.

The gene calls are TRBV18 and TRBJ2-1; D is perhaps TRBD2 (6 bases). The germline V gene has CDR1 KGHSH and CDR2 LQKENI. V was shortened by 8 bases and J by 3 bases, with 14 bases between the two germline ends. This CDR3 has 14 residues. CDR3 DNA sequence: TGTGCCAGCCAACTACCGGGACTCTACAATGAGCAGTTCTTC. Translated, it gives CASQLPGLYNEQFF.